The 11 T cell receptor beta chains presented below share a single source sample, sequenced in a study of T cells after yellow fever vaccination (dated 2019 in TCRdb). The library was prepared using 5' RACE. The sequencing machine was an Illumina HiSeq 2500. TCRdb reprocessing: public reads trimmed at Q25 with fastp, clones called with MiXCR, in-frame beta chains kept. Every entry covers one CDR3 protein and lists the most common genes and DNA from its rows. The sample table lists 610,000 or so distinct CDR3 sequences, approximately 13% of them with a count of one. Under 15% of the sample comes from the top ten. Per the publication, the treatment or condition label means: live attenuated yellow fever vaccine strain. The sample in question was PBMCs, obtained on the day of the yellow fever booster vaccination. These TCRs come from a man aged 25 to 40 who received the YFV17D yellow fever vaccine.

This clonotype was detected a few times. The chain joins TRBV7-2 to TRBJ1-4; D is unclear. The CDR3 runs 13 residues. V shed 0 bases and J shed 7 bases, with 6 bases lying between them. Germline lookup yields CDR1 SGHTA and CDR2 FQGNSA. CDR3: CASSLAFGEKLFF. For the CDR3, the DNA is TGTGCCAGCAGCTTAGCTTTCGGTGAAAAACTGTTTTTT.

V and J are TRBV11-2 and TRBJ1-2, with D unresolved. The length of the CDR3 is 12 residues. Germline CDR1 reads SGHAT; CDR2 reads FQNNGV. V lost 8 bases to trimming and J lost 6 bases, with 13 bases between them. The CDR3 sequence is CASPKPLHGYTF. Written as DNA, the CDR3 is TGTGCCAGCCCCAAACCCCTCCATGGCTACACCTTC.

This chain links TRBV7-2 with TRBJ2-4, with D perhaps matching TRBD2 (5 bases). With 4 bases removed from V and 0 bases from J, the gap between germline ends came to 10 bases. Germline CDR1 reads SGHTA; CDR2 reads FQGNSA. The length of the CDR3 is 15 residues. The CDR3 DNA follows: TGTGCCAGCAGCTCTAGGACTGTAGCCAAAAACATTCAGTACTTC. Its protein is CASSSRTVAKNIQYF. The full variable domain, with the rest looked up from reference TRBV7-2 and TRBJ2-4, is GAGVSQSPSNKVTEKGKDVELRCDPISGHTALYWYRQSLGQGLEFLIYFQGNSAPDKSGLPSDRFSAERTGGSVSTLTIQRTQQEDSAVYLCASSSRTVAKNIQYFGAGTRLSVL.

This clonotype showed up many times. CDR3 in DNA: TGTGCCAGCAGTTTATGGTCAGGGTACGAGCAGTACTTC. It specifies CASSLWSGYEQYF. The chain carries TRBV27 and TRBJ2-7; maybe TRBD1 (5 bases). The CDR3 is 13 amino acids. The germline CDR1 and CDR2 sequences are MNHEY and SMNVEV (reference sequence). Trimming removed 1 base at V and 4 bases at J, with 8 bases between.

V and J are TRBV7-2 and TRBJ2-3, with D perhaps matching TRBD1 (5 bases). Germline loops: CDR1 SGHTA, CDR2 FQGNSA. This CDR3 region has 17 residues. Trimming took 1 base from V and 2 from J, leaving 16 bases between them. DNA of the CDR3: TGTGCCAGCAGCTTAGTCGGTGGGGCTGGCCTCACAGATACGCAGTATTTT. Its translation is CASSLVGGAGLTDTQYF.

This sequence joins TRBV29-1 and TRBJ2-3, with no clear D. The CDR3 consists of 11 residues. V gave up 3 bases and J gave up 14 bases, with 15 bases separating them. The germline CDR1 and CDR2 sequences are SQVTM and ANQGSEA. CDR3 coding DNA: TGCAGCGTTGAGTTGAACAGTTTTGGGTATTTT. It codes for CSVELNSFGYF.

This clonotype was found a few times. The gene calls are TRBV20-1 and TRBJ2-1; 8 bases are shared with TRBD2. The CDR3 is 15 residues long. V lost 5 bases and J lost 9; bases outside the gene matches: 15. Germline V gives CDR1 DFQATT, CDR2 SNEGSKA (reference sequence). The CDR3 DNA sequence: TGCAGTGCTGAACAAAGCGGGAGACCCCCCGGTGAGCAGTTCTTC. This translates into CSAEQSGRPPGEQFF.

This clonotype was seen only a few times. This CDR3 is CASSFGGPGSSSGANVLTF. The CDR3 DNA follows: TGCGCCAGCAGCTTCGGAGGACCGGGAAGCAGCTCTGGGGCCAACGTCCTGACTTTC. The chain uses TRBV5-1 and TRBJ2-6, with a tentative D call TRBD2 (5 bases). The CDR3 is 19 amino acids. With 2 bases removed from V and 0 bases from J, the gap between germline ends came to 18 bases. Germline V CDR1 and CDR2: SGHRS, YFSETQ.

The chain employs TRBV27 and TRBJ2-2, with 9 bases identical to TRBD1. Germline CDR1 MNHEY, CDR2 SMNVEV (reference sequence). CDR3 length: 15 residues. V lost 1 base and J lost 4; bases outside the gene matches: 1. The CDR3 region is CASSLWDRATGELFF. Written as DNA, the CDR3 is TGTGCCAGCAGTTTATGGGACAGGGCCACCGGGGAGCTGTTTTTT.

This clonotype was seen only a few times. DNA for the CDR3: TGTGCCAGCAGTTGGGGAGGCAATAGCAATCAGCCCCAGCATTTT. It codes for CASSWGGNSNQPQHF. The chain carries TRBV12-3 or TRBV12-4 and TRBJ1-5; D unclear. CDR3 length: 15 amino acids. Trimming removed 4 bases from V and 0 bases from J, with 10 bases in between.

This clonotype has only a few counts. V is TRBV20-1 and J is TRBJ1-1; tentatively, D is TRBD1 (5 bases). The CDR3 is made up of 13 amino acids. The V end was cut by 4 bases, the J end by 6 bases, with 15 bases between. CDR1 is DFQATT and CDR2 is SNEGSKA in the germline V gene (reference sequence). CDR3 nucleotide sequence: TGCAGTGCTATCGGTGGACCAGGGCCTGAAGCTTTCTTT. Translating gives CSAIGGPGPEAFF.